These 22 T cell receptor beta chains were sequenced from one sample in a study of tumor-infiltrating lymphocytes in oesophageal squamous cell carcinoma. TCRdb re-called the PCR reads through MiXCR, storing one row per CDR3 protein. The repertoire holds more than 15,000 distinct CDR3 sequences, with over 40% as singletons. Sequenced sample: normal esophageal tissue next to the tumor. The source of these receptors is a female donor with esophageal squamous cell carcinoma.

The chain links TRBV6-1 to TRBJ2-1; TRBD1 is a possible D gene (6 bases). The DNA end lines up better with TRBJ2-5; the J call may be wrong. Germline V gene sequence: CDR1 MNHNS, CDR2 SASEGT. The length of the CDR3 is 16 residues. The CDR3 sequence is CASSKWGQTLQETQYF. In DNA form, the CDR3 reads TGTGCCAGCAGTAAATGGGGACAAACCCTCCAAGAGACCCAGTACTTC.

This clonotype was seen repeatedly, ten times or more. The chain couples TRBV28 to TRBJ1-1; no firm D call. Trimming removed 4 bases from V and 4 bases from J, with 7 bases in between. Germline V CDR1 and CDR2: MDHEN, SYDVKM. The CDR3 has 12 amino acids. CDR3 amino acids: CASSWWRTEAFF. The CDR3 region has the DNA TGTGCCAGCAGTTGGTGGCGCACTGAAGCTTTCTTT.

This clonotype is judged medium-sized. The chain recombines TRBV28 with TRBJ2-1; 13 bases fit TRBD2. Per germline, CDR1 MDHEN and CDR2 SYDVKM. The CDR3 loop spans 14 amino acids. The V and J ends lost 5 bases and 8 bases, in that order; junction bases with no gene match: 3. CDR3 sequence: CASSRTSGSYEQFF. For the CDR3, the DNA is TGTGCCAGCAGTAGGACTAGCGGGAGTTATGAGCAGTTCTTC.

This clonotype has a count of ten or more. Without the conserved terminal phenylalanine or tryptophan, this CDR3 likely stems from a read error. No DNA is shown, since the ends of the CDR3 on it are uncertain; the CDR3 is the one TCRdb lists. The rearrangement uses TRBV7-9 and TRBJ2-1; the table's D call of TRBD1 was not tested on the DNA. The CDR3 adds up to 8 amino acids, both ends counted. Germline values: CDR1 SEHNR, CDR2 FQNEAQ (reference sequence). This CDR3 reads CASSLVGG.

The CDR3 coding sequence is TGTGCCAGCAGTACGTCCGGGTACTACAATGAGCAGTTCTTC. This gives the protein CASSTSGYYNEQFF. The J gene is TRBJ2-5, the V gene TRBV12-3 or TRBV12-4; no clear D. The J call is doubtful: the DNA matches TRBJ2-1 better. The CDR3 contains 14 residues.

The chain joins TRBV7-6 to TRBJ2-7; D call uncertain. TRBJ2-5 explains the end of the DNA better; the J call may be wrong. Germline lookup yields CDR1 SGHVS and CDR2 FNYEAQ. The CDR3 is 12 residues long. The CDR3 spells CASCINQETQYF. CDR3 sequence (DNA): TGTGCCAGCTGTATCAATCAAGAGACCCAGTACTTC.

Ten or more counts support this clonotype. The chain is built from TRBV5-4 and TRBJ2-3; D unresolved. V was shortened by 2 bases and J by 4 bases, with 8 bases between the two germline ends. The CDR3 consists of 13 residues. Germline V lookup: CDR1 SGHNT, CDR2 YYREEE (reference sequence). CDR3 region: CASSFSGADTQYF. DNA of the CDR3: TGTGCCAGCAGCTTTTCGGGCGCAGATACGCAGTATTTT.

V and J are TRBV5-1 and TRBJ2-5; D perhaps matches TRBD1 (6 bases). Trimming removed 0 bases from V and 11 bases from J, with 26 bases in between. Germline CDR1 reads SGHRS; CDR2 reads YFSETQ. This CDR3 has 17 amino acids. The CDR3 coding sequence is TGCGCCAGCAGCTTGGCCGTAGTCCCAGGGGTCTACAATGAGCAGTACTTC. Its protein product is CASSLAVVPGVYNEQYF.

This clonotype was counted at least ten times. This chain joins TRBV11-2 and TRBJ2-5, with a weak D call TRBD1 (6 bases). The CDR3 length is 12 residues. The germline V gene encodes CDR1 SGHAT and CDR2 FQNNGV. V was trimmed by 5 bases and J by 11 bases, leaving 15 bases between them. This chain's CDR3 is CASSPRTALQYF. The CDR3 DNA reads TGTGCCAGCAGCCCACGGACAGCCCTACAGTACTTC.

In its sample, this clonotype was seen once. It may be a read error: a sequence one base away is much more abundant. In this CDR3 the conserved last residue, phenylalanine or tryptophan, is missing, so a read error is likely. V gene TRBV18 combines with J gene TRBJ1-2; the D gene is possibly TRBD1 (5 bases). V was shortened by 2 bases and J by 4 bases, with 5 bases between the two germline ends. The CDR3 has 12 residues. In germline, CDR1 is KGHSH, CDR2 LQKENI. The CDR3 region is CASSPGGYGYTL. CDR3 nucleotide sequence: TGTGCCAGCTCACCAGGGGGCTATGGCTACACCTTA.

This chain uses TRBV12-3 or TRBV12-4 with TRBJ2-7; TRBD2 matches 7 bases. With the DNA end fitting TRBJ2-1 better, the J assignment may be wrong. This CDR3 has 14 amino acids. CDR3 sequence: CASSSGTPINEQFF. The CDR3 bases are TGTGCCAGTTCTAGCGGTACTCCTATTAATGAGCAGTTCTTC.

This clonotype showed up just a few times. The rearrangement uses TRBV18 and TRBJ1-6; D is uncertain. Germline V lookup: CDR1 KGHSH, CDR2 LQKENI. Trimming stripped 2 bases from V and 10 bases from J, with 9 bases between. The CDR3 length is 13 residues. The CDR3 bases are TGTGCCAGCTCACCAGGGATGGGGTCACCCCTCCACTTT. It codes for CASSPGMGSPLHF.

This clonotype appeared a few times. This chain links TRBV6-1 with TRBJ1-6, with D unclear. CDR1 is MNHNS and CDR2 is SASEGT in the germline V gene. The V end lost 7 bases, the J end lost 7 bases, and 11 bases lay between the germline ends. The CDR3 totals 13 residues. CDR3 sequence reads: CASTPGVNSPLHF. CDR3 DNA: TGTGCCAGCACCCCCGGGGTAAATTCACCCCTCCACTTT.

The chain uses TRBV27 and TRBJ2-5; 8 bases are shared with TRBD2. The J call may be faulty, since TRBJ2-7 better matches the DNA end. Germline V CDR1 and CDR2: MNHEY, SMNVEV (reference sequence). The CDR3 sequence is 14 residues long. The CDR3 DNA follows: TGTGCCAGCAGTGCCTACGGGGGGGCCCGCGAGCAGTACTTC. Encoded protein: CASSAYGGAREQYF.

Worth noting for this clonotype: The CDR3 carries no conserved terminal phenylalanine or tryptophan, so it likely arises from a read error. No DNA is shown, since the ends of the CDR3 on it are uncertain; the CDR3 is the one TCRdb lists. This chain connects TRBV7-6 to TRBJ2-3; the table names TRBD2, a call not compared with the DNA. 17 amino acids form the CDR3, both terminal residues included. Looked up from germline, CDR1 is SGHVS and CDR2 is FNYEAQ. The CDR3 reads CASSLFAGGQETQYFGP.

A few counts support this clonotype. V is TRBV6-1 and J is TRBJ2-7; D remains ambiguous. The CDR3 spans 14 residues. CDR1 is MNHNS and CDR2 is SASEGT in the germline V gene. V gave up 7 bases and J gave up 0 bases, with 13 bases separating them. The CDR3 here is CASNTESSSYEQYF. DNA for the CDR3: TGTGCCAGCAACACGGAATCAAGCTCCTACGAGCAGTACTTC.

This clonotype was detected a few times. This CDR3 is CASSRNEPAPLHF. The CDR3 coding sequence is TGTGCCAGCAGCCGCAACGAACCCGCACCCCTCCACTTT. The chain carries TRBV3-1 and TRBJ1-6, with D hard to call. V lost 4 bases, J lost 11 bases, and 12 bases lay in between. This CDR3 is 13 amino acids long. In germline, CDR1 is LGHDT, CDR2 YNNKEL (reference sequence).

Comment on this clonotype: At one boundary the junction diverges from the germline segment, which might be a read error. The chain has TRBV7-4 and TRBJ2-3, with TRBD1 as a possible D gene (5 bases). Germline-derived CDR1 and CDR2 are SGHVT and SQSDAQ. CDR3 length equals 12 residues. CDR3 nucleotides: TGTGCCAGCAGCGGAGAGACAGATACGCAATATTTT. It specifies CASSGETDTQYF.

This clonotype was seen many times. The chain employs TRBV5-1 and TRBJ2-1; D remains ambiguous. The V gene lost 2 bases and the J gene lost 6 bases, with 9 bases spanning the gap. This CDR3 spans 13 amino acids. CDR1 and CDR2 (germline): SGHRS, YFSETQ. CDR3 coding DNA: TGCGCCAGCAGCTTCGGCGATTTCAATGAGCAGTTCTTC. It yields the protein CASSFGDFNEQFF.

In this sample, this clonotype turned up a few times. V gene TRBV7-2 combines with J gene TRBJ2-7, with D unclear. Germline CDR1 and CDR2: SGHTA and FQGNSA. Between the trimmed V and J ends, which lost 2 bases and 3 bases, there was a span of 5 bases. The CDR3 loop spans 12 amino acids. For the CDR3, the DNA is TGTGCCAGCAGCTTAAGTGACTACGAGCAGTACTTC. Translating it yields CASSLSDYEQYF.

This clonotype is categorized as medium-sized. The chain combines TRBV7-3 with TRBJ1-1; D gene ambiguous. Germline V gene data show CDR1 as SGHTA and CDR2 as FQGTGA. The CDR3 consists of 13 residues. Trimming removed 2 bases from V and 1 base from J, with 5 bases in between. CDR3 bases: TGTGCCAGCAGCTTAGGGCAGAACACTGAAGCTTTCTTT. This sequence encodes CASSLGQNTEAFF.

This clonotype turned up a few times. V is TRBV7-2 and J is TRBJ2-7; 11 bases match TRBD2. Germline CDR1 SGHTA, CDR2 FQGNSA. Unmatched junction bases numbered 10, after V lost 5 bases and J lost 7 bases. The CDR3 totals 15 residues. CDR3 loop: CASSTRTSGYNEQYF. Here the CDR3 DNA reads TGTGCCAGCAGCACCCGGACTAGCGGGTACAATGAGCAGTACTTC.